These 26 T cell receptor beta chains were sequenced from one sample in a study of human T cells and chemical hapten exposure. This sample's time point: patch test 1, 2 weeks after DPC sensitization. Stated treatment: therapeutic diphenylcyclopropenone sensitization with weekly scalp DPC. The total RNA was obtained from whole blood that was not fractionated. TCRdb independently ran MiXCR on the RACE reads; one entry per CDR3 protein. This sample has approximately 52,000 distinct CDR3 sequences, with around 10% found just once. Source: whole blood, taken in connection with sensitization to the hapten diphenylcyclopropenone (DPC). The receptor source for this set is a woman in her 40s with alopecia areata. Some clones in this sample may be carry-over from other donors' samples.

This clonotype was seen at least ten times. The chain is built from TRBV11-2 and TRBJ2-3, with TRBD2 identical over 7 bases. After removal of 2 bases from V and 2 bases from J, the junction contained 4 bases not matched to a gene. Germline-derived CDR1 and CDR2 are SGHAT and FQNNGV. This CDR3 spans 15 amino acids. Written as DNA, the CDR3 is TGTGCCAGCAGCTTAAACGGGGGGTCCACAGATACGCAGTATTTT. Its protein product is CASSLNGGSTDTQYF.

This clonotype was found a few times. This chain joins TRBV7-9 and TRBJ1-2; tentatively, D is TRBD1 (6 bases). This CDR3 region has 14 residues. Germline assignment: CDR1 SEHNR and CDR2 FQNEAQ (reference sequence). V lost 1 base and J 6 bases, leaving 12 bases between the germline ends. The CDR3 bases are TGTGCCAGCAGCTTAGGCAGGGGAATGGATGGCTACACCTTC. Its translation is CASSLGRGMDGYTF.

This clonotype was found many times. The genes are TRBV28 and TRBJ1-5, with D unclear. Trimming removed 3 bases from V and 1 base from J, with 13 bases in between. The CDR3 has 16 residues. Germline CDR1 MDHEN, CDR2 SYDVKM. The CDR3 region has the DNA TGTGCCAGCAGTTTTACCCGTTTAGGGAGCAATCAGCCCCAGCATTTT. This encodes CASSFTRLGSNQPQHF.

This clonotype was detected only a few times. The CDR3: CARRRPQETQYF. CDR3 nucleotides: TGCGCCAGGAGGAGACCCCAAGAGACCCAGTACTTC. The chain has TRBV10-1 and TRBJ2-5; D is ambiguous. In germline, CDR1 is WNHNN, CDR2 SYGVQD (reference sequence). This CDR3 comprises 12 residues. Trimming took off 9 bases at V and 1 base at J, with 9 bases between the two ends.

This clonotype was counted at least ten times. J is TRBJ2-3 and V is TRBV6-1, with TRBD2 matching 7 bases. The germline V gene encodes CDR1 MNHNS and CDR2 SASEGT. The CDR3 is 15 amino acids. The trim removed 7 bases at V and 4 bases at J, leaving 11 bases unmatched. The CDR3: CASKTTPGRPDTQYF. As DNA, the CDR3 is TGTGCCAGCAAGACGACTCCCGGGAGGCCAGATACGCAGTATTTT.

This clonotype occurred a few times. This chain uses TRBV28 with TRBJ2-3; 10 bases map to TRBD2. Germline CDR1 and CDR2: MDHEN and SYDVKM. V shed 2 bases and J 0 bases; nucleotides not matched to a gene: 5. The CDR3 covers 17 residues. The CDR3 DNA reads as TGTGCCAGCAGTTTAGGCCCTAGCGGGGGAAGCACAGATACGCAGTATTTT. Amino acid sequence: CASSLGPSGGSTDTQYF. The variable domain in full, with the rest retrieved from reference TRBV28 and TRBJ2-3, is DVKVTQSSRYLVKRTGEKVFLECVQDMDHENMFWYRQDPGLGLRLIYFSYDVKMKEKGDIPEGYSVSREKKERFSLILESASTNQTSMYLCASSLGPSGGSTDTQYFGPGTRLTVL.

This clonotype was found a few times. This sequence joins TRBV10-1 and TRBJ1-3, with 7 bases fitting TRBD1. Germline V lookup: CDR1 WNHNN, CDR2 SYGVQD (reference sequence). This CDR3 region has 15 residues. Germline trimming cut 5 bases from V and 3 bases from J; bases unmatched to any gene: 7. DNA for the CDR3: TGCGCCAGCAGTTCTGGGACAGACTTTGGAAACACCATATATTTT. The encoded protein is CASSSGTDFGNTIYF.

The chain recombines TRBV7-2 with TRBJ1-2; D gene ambiguous. The CDR3 totals 12 residues. V shed 4 bases and J shed 5 bases, with 8 bases lying between them. Germline values: CDR1 SGHTA, CDR2 FQGNSA. CDR3 bases: TGTGCCAGCAGCTGGCAGTCATATGGCTACACCTTC. Translating it yields CASSWQSYGYTF.

Many counts were recorded for this clonotype. V usage is TRBV2 and J usage is TRBJ2-7, with D possibly being TRBD1 (6 bases). V was clipped by 5 bases and J by 2 bases, with 13 bases between them. In germline, CDR1 is SNHLY, CDR2 FYNNEI. This CDR3 has 14 residues. The CDR3 sequence: CASSPGTPPYEQYF. CDR3 DNA sequence: TGTGCCAGCAGTCCCGGGACACCACCCTACGAGCAGTACTTC.

This clonotype was picked up a small number of times. The genes are TRBV6-4 and TRBJ1-1; D ambiguous. V lost 6 bases and J 1 base, leaving 9 bases between the germline ends. This CDR3 spans 13 amino acids. Germline CDR1 reads MRHNA; CDR2 reads SNTAGT. The CDR3 loop reads CASRTEENTEAFF. CDR3 nucleotides: TGTGCCAGCAGAACCGAGGAGAACACTGAAGCTTTCTTT.

This clonotype was seen repeatedly, ten times or more. The chain combines TRBV3-1 with TRBJ2-7, with D unclear. V was pared by 2 bases and J by 0 bases, with 20 bases between. The germline V gene encodes CDR1 LGHDT and CDR2 YNNKEL (reference sequence). CDR3 length: 18 amino acids. The CDR3 loop reads CASSQFLEAAATSYEQYF. The CDR3 bases are TGTGCCAGCAGCCAATTCCTTGAGGCGGCGGCCACCTCCTACGAGCAGTACTTC.

This rearrangement joins TRBV18 to TRBJ1-2, with 9 bases that match TRBD1. The J segment lost 0 bases and the V segment lost 4 bases, leaving 9 bases of the junction unmatched. Germline values: CDR1 KGHSH, CDR2 LQKENI. There are 17 residues in the CDR3. CDR3 nucleotide sequence: TGTGCCAGCTCACGGGGACAGGGCGAAGTCTCTAACTATGGCTACACCTTC. Amino acids: CASSRGQGEVSNYGYTF.

This sequence joins TRBV2 and TRBJ1-4; no firm D call. The CDR3 spans 12 residues. Trimming pared 7 bases from V and 8 bases from J, leaving 11 bases between. Germline CDR1 reads SNHLY; CDR2 reads FYNNEI. The CDR3 DNA sequence: TGTGCCAGCACCCTTGGGATCGAAAAACTGTTTTTT. Protein: CASTLGIEKLFF.

This clonotype was observed at least ten times. CDR3 sequence (DNA): TGTGCCAGCAGTTCTCGGGACAAAGAGACCCAGTACTTC. It specifies CASSSRDKETQYF. This rearrangement joins TRBV12-3 or TRBV12-4 to TRBJ2-5, with D perhaps matching TRBD1 (6 bases). There are 13 residues in the CDR3. The V and J ends lost 4 bases and 3 bases respectively, with 9 bases between them.

The chain is built from TRBV23-1 and TRBJ2-3; a weak D match, TRBD2 (6 bases). TRBV23-1 is treated as an ORF (open reading frame) with a function not yet certain. The V and J ends lost 0 bases and 8 bases respectively, with 21 bases between them. This CDR3 is 17 amino acids long. The CDR3 loop is CASSQSWGLTHPGTQYF. CDR3 bases: TGCGCCAGCAGTCAATCGTGGGGACTTACCCACCCGGGTACGCAGTATTTT.

This sequence joins TRBV11-2 and TRBJ2-5; D perhaps matches TRBD2 (5 bases). V lost 5 bases and J 5 bases, leaving 18 bases between the germline ends. Germline V gene data show CDR1 as SGHAT and CDR2 as FQNNGV. CDR3 length equals 15 residues. The CDR3 spells CASSPSKLVAETQYF. CDR3 in DNA: TGTGCCAGCAGCCCAAGCAAACTAGTGGCGGAGACCCAGTACTTC.

This clonotype was seen a few times. The V and J genes are TRBV5-5 and TRBJ1-4; no clear D. The CDR3 has 12 amino acids. Germline values: CDR1 SGHKS, CDR2 YYEKEE (reference sequence). Between the trimmed V and J ends, which lost 1 base and 14 bases, there was a span of 12 bases. CDR3 protein: CASSLWTKGLFF. CDR3 DNA: TGTGCCAGCAGCTTGTGGACGAAAGGCCTGTTTTTT.

At least ten counts were recorded for this clonotype. This rearrangement joins TRBV29-1 to TRBJ1-1, with TRBD1 as a possible D gene (5 bases). V was clipped by 4 bases and J by 11 bases, with 20 bases between them. Looked up from germline, CDR1 is SQVTM and CDR2 is ANQGSEA. The CDR3 length is 13 residues. CDR3 DNA sequence: TGCAGCGTTGTCCGGACACAAGTTATAGGGGCTTTCTTT. It encodes CSVVRTQVIGAFF.

This clonotype was counted only a few times. The chain uses TRBV28 and TRBJ2-7; tentatively, D is TRBD1 (6 bases). V was pared by 6 bases and J by 0 bases, with 21 bases between. This CDR3 is 17 amino acids long. Germline loops: CDR1 MDHEN, CDR2 SYDVKM. CDR3 amino acids: CASSPPTGTSHSYEQYF. The DNA of the CDR3 is TGTGCCAGCAGCCCTCCTACCGGGACATCTCACTCCTACGAGCAGTACTTC.

This chain uses TRBV28 with TRBJ1-5; no clear D. CDR3 size: 11 residues. Germline V lookup: CDR1 MDHEN, CDR2 SYDVKM. V shed 3 bases and J shed 6 bases, with 3 bases lying between them. The CDR3, as DNA: TGTGCCAGCAGTTTTCTTCAGCCCCAGCATTTT. It encodes CASSFLQPQHF.

The V gene is TRBV29-1, the J gene TRBJ2-3; 8 bases agree with TRBD1. With V trimmed by 4 bases and J by 4 bases, 4 bases remained unmatched. The CDR3 loop spans 13 amino acids. CDR1 is SQVTM, CDR2 ANQGSEA, per germline. The CDR3 region is CSVGTGISDTQYF. As DNA, the CDR3 is TGCAGCGTTGGGACAGGGATCTCAGATACGCAGTATTTT.

The CDR3 nucleotides read TGTGCCAGTAGTATTGGGTTCGGGGAGCTGTTTTTT. It encodes CASSIGFGELFF. The rearrangement links TRBV19 to TRBJ2-2; D not certain. The CDR3 totals 12 residues. With 3 bases removed from V and 7 bases from J, the gap between germline ends came to 6 bases. Germline-derived CDR1 and CDR2 are LNHDA and SQIVND (reference sequence).

Ten or more counts support this clonotype. This chain joins TRBV18 and TRBJ2-5; D may be TRBD2 (5 bases). Germline V CDR1 and CDR2: KGHSH, LQKENI. Trimming cost V 2 bases and J 1 base, with 11 bases left between them. The CDR3 extends over 15 amino acids. CDR3 DNA sequence: TGTGCCAGCTCACCAGCCCAGCGGAGCCAAGAGACCCAGTACTTC. The encoded protein is CASSPAQRSQETQYF.

The V call is TRBV11-3, the J call TRBJ2-5; D tentatively reads TRBD1 or TRBD2 (6 bases each). The V end was cut by 5 bases, the J end by 4 bases, with 14 bases between. Germline CDR1 SGHNT, CDR2 YENEEA. The CDR3 has 14 amino acids. CDR3 nucleotides: TGTGCCAGCAGCCTTTATAGGGGGGTAGAGACCCAGTACTTC. As protein: CASSLYRGVETQYF. Together with reference TRBV11-3 and TRBJ2-5, the CDR3 gives the full variable domain: EAGVVQSPRYKIIEKKQPVAFWCNPISGHNTLYWYLQNLGQGPELLIRYENEEAVDDSQLPKDRFSAERLKGVDSTLKIQPAELGDSAVYLCASSLYRGVETQYFGPGTRLLVL.

This clonotype was seen at least ten times. J is TRBJ2-1 and V is TRBV28, with D maybe TRBD2 (6 bases). Between the trimmed V and J ends, which lost 9 bases and 10 bases, there was a span of 19 bases. The CDR3 extends over 13 amino acids. Germline values: CDR1 MDHEN, CDR2 SYDVKM. In nucleotides, the CDR3 is TGTGCCAGTCACCCGGCCCTGGAGGGCGAGCAGTTCTTC. Protein product: CASHPALEGEQFF.

This clonotype has more than one count but fewer than ten. V gene TRBV28 combines with J gene TRBJ2-1; tentative D call: TRBD1 (6 bases). Germline CDR1 reads MDHEN; CDR2 reads SYDVKM. This CDR3 has 14 residues. V lost 3 bases, J lost 5 bases, and 11 bases lay in between. The CDR3 DNA is TGTGCCAGCAGTTTCCCTACAGGGAACAATGAGCAGTTCTTC. Its translation is CASSFPTGNNEQFF. The full variable domain, in which reference TRBV28 and TRBJ2-1 provide the parts outside the CDR3, is DVKVTQSSRYLVKRTGEKVFLECVQDMDHENMFWYRQDPGLGLRLIYFSYDVKMKEKGDIPEGYSVSREKKERFSLILESASTNQTSMYLCASSFPTGNNEQFFGPGTRLTVL.